This T cell receptor (beta chain) stems from a study of graft-versus-host responses after intestinal transplantation. Study summary: Among the recipients, transplants were multivisceral, liver-intestinal, or isolated intestinal. Every recipient had anti-thymocyte globulin induction and two to three years of tacrolimus plus steroids. Points from the study as a whole: The study found high graft-versus-host to host-versus-graft clonal ratios in allografts of patients with graft-donor T cell macrochimerism. Detected in recipient marrow were GvH clones, some of which were first observed in ileum or blood.

Trimming pared 4 bases from V and 4 bases from J, leaving 11 bases between. The CDR3 runs 14 residues. Germline values: CDR1 MNHEY, CDR2 SMNVEV (reference sequence). Measured with immunoSEQ multiplex PCR; TCRdb has only the in-frame clones, and not every one. This table has about 39,000 clones, roughly 93% appearing once. This clone was seen a few times. Its antigen is unknown. Source: unstimulated CD8+ T cells sorted from spleen or lymph node cells, taken before transplant. The chain recombines TRBV27 with TRBJ2-1, with D perhaps matching TRBD1 (5 bases). The source is a human donor who was the organ donor for an intestinal transplant. The CDR3 protein is CASSYSRVYNEQFF. The CDR3 bases are TGTGCCAGCAGTTATAGCAGGGTTTACAATGAGCAGTTCTTC.